This entry concerns a single T cell receptor beta chain. Combining a sample-barcoded 5' primer with a J-beta primer mix, a second PCR ran for roughly 6 to 12 cycles. Via MiXCR, TCRdb re-called the 5' RACE reads, giving one row per CDR3 protein. In the table there are roughly 650,000 distinct CDR3 sequences, 32% of which are singletons. This entry belongs to a study of blood T cells in healthy people across ages. The CDR3 contains 16 residues. The germline gives CDR1 SGHTA, CDR2 FQGNSA. V lost 0 bases and J lost 3, with 11 bases in between. Sequencing was carried out using blood. The sequence was collected from a woman of 80 years or more in good health. The gene calls are TRBV7-2 and TRBJ2-2; D not resolved. The CDR3 loop is CASSLAGKRHTGELFF. CDR3 sequence (DNA): TGTGCCAGCAGCTTAGCAGGGAAGAGGCACACCGGGGAGCTGTTTTTT.